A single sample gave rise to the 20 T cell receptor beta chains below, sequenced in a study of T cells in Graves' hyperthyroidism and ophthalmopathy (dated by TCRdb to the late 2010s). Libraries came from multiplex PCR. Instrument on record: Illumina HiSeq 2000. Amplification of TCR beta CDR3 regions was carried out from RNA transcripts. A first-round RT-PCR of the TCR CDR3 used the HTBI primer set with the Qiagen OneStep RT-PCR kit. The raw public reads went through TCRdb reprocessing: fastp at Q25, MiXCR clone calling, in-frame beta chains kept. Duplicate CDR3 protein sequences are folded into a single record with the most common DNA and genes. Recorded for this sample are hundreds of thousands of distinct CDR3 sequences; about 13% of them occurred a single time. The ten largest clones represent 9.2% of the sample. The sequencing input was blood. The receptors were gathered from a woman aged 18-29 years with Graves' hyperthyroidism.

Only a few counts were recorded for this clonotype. For the CDR3, the DNA is TGTGCCAGCGGGGACTGGAACACCGGGGAGCTGTTTTTT. Translated, it gives CASGDWNTGELFF. The chain employs TRBV6-1 and TRBJ2-2; D is perhaps TRBD2 (6 bases). This CDR3 is built from 13 residues. V lost 8 bases and J lost 1, with 8 bases in between. The germline gives CDR1 MNHNS, CDR2 SASEGT.

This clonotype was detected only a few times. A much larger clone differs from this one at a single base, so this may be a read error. In DNA form, the CDR3 reads TGTGCCAGCAGCCCCTCCGGGGAGCTGTTTTTT. Protein sequence: CASSPSGELFF. This chain connects TRBV12-3 or TRBV12-4 to TRBJ2-2; the D is unclear. The CDR3 is made up of 11 amino acids. Trimming left V 6 bases short and J 6 bases short, with 5 bases between.

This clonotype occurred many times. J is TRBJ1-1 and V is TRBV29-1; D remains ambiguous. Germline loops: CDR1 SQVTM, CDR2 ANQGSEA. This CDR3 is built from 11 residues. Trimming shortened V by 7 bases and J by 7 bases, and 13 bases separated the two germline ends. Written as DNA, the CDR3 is TGCAGCGCCACTAGCTCCGGTGAAGCTTTCTTT. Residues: CSATSSGEAFF. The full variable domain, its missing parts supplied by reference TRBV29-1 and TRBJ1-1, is SAVISQKPSRDICQRGTSLTIQCQVDSQVTMMFWYRQQPGQSLTLIATANQGSEATYESGFVIDKFPISRPNLTFSTLTVSNMSPEDSSIYLCSATSSGEAFFGQGTRLTVV.

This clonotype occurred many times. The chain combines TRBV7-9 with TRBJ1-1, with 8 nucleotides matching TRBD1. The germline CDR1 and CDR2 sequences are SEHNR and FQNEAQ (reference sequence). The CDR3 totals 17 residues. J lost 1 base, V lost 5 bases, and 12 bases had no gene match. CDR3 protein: CASSPMDRELQNTEAFF. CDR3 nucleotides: TGTGCCAGCAGCCCTATGGACAGGGAGCTTCAGAACACTGAAGCTTTCTTT. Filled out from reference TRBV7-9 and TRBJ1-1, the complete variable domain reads DTGVSQNPRHKITKRGQNVTFRCDPISEHNRLYWYRQTLGQGPEFLTYFQNEAQLEKSRLLSDRFSAERPKGSFSTLEIQRTEQGDSAMYLCASSPMDRELQNTEAFFGQGTRLTVV.

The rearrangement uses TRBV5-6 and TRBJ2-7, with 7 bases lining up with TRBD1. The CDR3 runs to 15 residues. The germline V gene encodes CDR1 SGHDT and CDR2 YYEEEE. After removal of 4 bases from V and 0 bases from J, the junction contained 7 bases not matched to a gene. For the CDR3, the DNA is TGTGCCAGCAGCGGACGACAGGGCCGCTCCTACGAGCAGTACTTC. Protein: CASSGRQGRSYEQYF.

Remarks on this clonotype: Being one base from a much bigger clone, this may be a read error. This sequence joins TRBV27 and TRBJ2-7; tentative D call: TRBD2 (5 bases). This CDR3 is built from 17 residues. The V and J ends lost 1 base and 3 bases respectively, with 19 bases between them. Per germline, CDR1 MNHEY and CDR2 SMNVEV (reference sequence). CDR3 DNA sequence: TGTGCCAGCAGTTTATGGTTCGGCCGGGCTAGCATCTACGAGCAGTACTTC. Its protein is CASSLWFGRASIYEQYF.

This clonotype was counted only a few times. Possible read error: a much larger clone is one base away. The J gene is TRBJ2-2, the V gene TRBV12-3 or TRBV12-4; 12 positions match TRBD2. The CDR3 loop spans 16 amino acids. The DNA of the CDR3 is TGTGCCAGCAGATATGGGACTAGCGGGTACACCGGGGAGCTGCTTTTT. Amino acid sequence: CASRYGTSGYTGELLF.

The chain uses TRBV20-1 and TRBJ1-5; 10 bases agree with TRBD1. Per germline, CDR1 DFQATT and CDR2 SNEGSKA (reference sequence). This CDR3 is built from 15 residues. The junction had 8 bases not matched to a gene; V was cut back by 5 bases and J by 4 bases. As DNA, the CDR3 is TGCAGTGCTTCACCCCGGGACAGGGGTAATCAGCCCCAGCATTTT. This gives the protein CSASPRDRGNQPQHF.

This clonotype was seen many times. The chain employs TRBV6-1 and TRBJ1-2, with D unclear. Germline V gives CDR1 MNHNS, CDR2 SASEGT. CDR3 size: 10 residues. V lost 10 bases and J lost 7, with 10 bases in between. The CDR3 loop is CATARVGYTF. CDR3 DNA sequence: TGTGCCACCGCGCGGGTTGGCTACACCTTC.

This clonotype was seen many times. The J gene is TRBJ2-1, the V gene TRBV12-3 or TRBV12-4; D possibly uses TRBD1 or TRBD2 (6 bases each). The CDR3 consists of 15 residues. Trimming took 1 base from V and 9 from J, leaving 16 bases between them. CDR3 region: CASSLGSWGATEQFF. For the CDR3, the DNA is TGTGCCAGCAGTTTAGGGTCATGGGGGGCTACTGAGCAGTTCTTC.

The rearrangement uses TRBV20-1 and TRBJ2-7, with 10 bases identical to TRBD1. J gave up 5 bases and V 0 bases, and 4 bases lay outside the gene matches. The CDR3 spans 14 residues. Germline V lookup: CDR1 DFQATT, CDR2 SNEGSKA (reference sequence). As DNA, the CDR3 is TGCAGTGCTAGAGAAGGGACAGGGGAGGACGAGCAGTACTTC. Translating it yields CSAREGTGEDEQYF.

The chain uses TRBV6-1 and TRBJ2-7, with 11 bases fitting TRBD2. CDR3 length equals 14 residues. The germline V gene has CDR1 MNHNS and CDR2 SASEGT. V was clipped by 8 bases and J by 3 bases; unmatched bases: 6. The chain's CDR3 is CASVSGTSGYEQYF. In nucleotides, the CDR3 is TGTGCCAGCGTCTCCGGGACTAGCGGCTACGAGCAGTACTTC.

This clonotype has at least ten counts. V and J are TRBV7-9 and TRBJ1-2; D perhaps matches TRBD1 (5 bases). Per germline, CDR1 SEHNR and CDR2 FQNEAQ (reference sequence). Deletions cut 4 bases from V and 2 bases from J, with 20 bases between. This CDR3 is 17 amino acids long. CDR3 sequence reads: CASSSSFNRFSNYGYTF. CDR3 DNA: TGTGCCAGCAGCTCATCCTTCAACAGGTTTTCGAACTATGGCTACACCTTC.

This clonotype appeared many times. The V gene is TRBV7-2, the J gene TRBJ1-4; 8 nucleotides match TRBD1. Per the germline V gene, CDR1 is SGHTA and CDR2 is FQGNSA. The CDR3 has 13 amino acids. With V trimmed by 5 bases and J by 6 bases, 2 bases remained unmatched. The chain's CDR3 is CASSPGQDEKLFF. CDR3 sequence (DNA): TGTGCCAGCAGCCCGGGACAGGATGAAAAACTGTTTTTT. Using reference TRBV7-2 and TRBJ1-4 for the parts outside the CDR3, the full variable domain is GAGVSQSPSNKVTEKGKDVELRCDPISGHTALYWYRQSLGQGLEFLIYFQGNSAPDKSGLPSDRFSAERTGGSVSTLTIQRTQQEDSAVYLCASSPGQDEKLFFGSGTQLSVL.

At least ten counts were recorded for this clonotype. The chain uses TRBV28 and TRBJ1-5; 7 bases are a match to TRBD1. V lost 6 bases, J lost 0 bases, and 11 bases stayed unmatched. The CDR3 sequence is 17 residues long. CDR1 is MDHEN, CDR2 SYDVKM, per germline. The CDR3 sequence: CASSRGTESYSNQPQHF. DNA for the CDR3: TGTGCCAGCAGCCGAGGGACAGAGAGCTATAGCAATCAGCCCCAGCATTTT.

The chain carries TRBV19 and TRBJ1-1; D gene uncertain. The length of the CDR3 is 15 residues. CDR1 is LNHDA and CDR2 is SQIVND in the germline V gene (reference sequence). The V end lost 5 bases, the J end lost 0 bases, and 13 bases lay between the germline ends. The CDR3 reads CASSPTGDMNTEAFF. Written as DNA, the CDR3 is TGTGCCAGTAGTCCGACTGGAGACATGAACACTGAAGCTTTCTTT.

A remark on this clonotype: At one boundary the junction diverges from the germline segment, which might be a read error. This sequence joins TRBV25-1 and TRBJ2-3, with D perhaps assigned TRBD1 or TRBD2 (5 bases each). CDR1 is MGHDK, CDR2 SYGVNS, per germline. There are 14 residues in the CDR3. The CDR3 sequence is CASRDPGRTGTQYF. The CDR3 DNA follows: TGTGCCAGCAGGGACCCGGGGCGCACAGGTACGCAGTATTTT.

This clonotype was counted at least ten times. The CDR3 nucleotides are TGCGCCAGCAGCCAAGATTGGGGGGGAGCGAATGAGCAGTTCTTC. Residues: CASSQDWGGANEQFF. The chain is built from TRBV4-3 and TRBJ2-1; 7 bases are a match to TRBD2. Germline V gene lookup returns CDR1 LGHNA and CDR2 YSLEER. The CDR3 is made up of 15 amino acids. The V and J ends lost 0 bases and 7 bases, in that order; junction bases with no gene match: 6.

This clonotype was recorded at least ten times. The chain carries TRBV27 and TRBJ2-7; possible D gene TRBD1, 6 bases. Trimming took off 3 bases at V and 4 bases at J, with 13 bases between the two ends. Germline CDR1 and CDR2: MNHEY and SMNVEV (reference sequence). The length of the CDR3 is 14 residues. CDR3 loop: CASSFSGQRYEQYF. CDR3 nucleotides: TGTGCCAGCAGTTTCTCGGGACAAAGATACGAGCAGTACTTC.

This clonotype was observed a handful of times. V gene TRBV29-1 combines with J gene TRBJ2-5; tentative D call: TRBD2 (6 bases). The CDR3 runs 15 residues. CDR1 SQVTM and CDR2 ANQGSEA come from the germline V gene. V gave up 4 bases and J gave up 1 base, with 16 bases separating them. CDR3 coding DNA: TGCAGCGTTGTGGGGGGAAGGAGGAGCCAAGAGACCCAGTACTTC. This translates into CSVVGGRRSQETQYF.